This T cell receptor (beta chain) was identified in a study of blood T cell repertoires in COVID-19. The overall study: COVID-19 samples, acute and convalescent, were from the United States, Italy and Spain.

Study members were between roughly 18 and 100 years old and lived in some 26 US regions. Participants were placed into cohorts based on the clinical history they reported. The table came from immunoSEQ multiplex PCR; TCRdb's copy has only in-frame clones and leaves some out. The sample carries about 440,000 clones, about 92% recorded once. The clonotype was recovered from a man aged 18 to 35 who had recovered from COVID-19. The material sequenced was PBMCs or T cells enriched from blood (not recorded which).

The CDR3 spells CATKGGRDYTDTQYF. The CDR3 nucleotides read TGTGCCACAAAGGGGGGCAGGGACTACACAGATACGCAGTATTTT. The V call is TRBV27, the J call TRBJ2-3, with D perhaps TRBD2 (7 bases). This CDR3 has 15 amino acids. The germline gives CDR1 MNHEY, CDR2 SMNVEV (reference sequence). V was trimmed by 10 bases and J by 2 bases, leaving 19 bases between them.